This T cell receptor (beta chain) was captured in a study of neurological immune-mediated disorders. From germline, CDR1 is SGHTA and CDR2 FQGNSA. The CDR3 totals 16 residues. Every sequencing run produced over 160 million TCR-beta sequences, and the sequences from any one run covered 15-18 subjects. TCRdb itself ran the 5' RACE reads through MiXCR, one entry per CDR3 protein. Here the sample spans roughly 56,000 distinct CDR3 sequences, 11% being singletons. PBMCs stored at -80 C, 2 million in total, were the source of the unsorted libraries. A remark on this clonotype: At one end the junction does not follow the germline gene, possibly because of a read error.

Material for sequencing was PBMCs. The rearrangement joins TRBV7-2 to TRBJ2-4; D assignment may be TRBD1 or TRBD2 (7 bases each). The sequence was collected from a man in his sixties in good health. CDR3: CASSKGAAGVLNIQYF. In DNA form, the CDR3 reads TGTGCCAGCAGCAAGGGGGCCGCGGGGGTGTTGAACATCCAGTACTTC.